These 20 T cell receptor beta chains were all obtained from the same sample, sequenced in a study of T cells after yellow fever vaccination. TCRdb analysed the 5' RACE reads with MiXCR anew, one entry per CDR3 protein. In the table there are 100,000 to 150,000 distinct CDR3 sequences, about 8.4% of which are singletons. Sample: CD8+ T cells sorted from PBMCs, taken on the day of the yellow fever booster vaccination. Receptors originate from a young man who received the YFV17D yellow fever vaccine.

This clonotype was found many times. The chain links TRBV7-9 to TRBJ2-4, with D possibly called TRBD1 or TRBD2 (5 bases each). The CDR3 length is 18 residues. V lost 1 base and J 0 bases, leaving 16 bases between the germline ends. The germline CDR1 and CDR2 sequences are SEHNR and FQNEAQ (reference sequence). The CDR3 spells CASSLDSVRGRAKNIQYF. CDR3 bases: TGTGCCAGCAGCTTAGATTCGGTGAGGGGCCGAGCCAAAAACATTCAGTACTTC. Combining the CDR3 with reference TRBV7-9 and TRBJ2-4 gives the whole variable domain DTGVSQNPRHKITKRGQNVTFRCDPISEHNRLYWYRQTLGQGPEFLTYFQNEAQLEKSRLLSDRFSAERPKGSFSTLEIQRTEQGDSAMYLCASSLDSVRGRAKNIQYFGAGTRLSVL.

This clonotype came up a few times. Here the CDR3 reads CASSLGAGGHNEQFF. The CDR3 DNA follows: TGTGCCAGCAGCTTAGGAGCGGGGGGTCACAATGAGCAGTTCTTC. V gene TRBV11-2 combines with J gene TRBJ2-1, with 9 bases identical to TRBD2. There are 15 residues in the CDR3. Germline assignment: CDR1 SGHAT and CDR2 FQNNGV. V was pared by 1 base and J by 5 bases, with 3 bases of the junction left unmatched.

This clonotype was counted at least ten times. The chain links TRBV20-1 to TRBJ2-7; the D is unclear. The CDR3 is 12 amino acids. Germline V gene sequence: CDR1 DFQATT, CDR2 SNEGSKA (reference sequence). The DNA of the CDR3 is TGCAGCCTCCCATTAGGCTCCTACGAGCAGTACTTC. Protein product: CSLPLGSYEQYF.

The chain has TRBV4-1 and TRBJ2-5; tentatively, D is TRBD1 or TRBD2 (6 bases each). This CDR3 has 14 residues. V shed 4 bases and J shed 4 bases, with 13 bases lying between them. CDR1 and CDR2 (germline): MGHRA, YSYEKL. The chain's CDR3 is CASSPTGAVETQYF. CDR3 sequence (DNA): TGCGCCAGCAGCCCCACGGGGGCGGTAGAGACCCAGTACTTC.

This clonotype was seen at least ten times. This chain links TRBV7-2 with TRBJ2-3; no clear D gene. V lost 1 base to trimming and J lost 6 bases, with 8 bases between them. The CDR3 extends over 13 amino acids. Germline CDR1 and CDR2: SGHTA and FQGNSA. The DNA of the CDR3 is TGTGCCAGCAGCTTAGTAGCTTGGGATACGCAGTATTTT. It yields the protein CASSLVAWDTQYF.

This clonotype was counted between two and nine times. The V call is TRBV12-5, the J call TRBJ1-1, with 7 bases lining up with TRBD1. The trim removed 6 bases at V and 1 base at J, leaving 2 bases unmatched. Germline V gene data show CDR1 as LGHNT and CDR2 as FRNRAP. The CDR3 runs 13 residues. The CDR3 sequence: CASGWTGNTEAFF. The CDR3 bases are TGTGCTAGTGGGTGGACAGGGAACACTGAAGCTTTCTTT.

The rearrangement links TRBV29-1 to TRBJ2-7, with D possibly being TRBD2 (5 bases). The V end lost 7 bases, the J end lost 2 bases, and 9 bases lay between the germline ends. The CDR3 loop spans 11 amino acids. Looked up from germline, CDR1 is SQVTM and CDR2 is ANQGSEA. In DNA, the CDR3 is TGCAGCGCTGGGAGTGCCTACGAGCAGTACTTC. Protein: CSAGSAYEQYF.

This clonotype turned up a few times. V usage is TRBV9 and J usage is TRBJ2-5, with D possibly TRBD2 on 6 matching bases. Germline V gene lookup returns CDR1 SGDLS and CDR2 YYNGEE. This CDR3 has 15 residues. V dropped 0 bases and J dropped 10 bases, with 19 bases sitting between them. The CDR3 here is CASSVGGREATDQYF. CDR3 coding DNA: TGTGCCAGCAGCGTAGGTGGCAGGGAGGCCACGGACCAGTACTTC.

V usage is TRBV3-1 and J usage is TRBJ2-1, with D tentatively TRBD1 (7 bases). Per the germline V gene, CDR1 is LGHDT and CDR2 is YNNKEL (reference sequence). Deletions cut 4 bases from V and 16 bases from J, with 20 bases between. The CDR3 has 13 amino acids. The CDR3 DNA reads TGTGCCAGCAGCCCCATTCACAGGGGAGGCTCTTTCTTC. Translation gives CASSPIHRGGSFF.

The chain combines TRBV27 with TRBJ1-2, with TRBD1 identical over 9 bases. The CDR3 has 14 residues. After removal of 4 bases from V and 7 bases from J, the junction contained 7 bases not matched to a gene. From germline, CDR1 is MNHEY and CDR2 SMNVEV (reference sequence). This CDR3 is CASSSGTGWGGYTF. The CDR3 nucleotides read TGTGCCAGCAGTTCCGGGACAGGGTGGGGTGGCTACACCTTC.

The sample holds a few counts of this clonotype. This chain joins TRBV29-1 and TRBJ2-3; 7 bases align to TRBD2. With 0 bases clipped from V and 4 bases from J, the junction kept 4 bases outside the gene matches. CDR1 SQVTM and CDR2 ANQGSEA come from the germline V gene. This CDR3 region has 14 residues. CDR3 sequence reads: CSVEERGVPDTQYF. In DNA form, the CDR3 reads TGCAGCGTTGAAGAACGGGGGGTTCCAGATACGCAGTATTTT.

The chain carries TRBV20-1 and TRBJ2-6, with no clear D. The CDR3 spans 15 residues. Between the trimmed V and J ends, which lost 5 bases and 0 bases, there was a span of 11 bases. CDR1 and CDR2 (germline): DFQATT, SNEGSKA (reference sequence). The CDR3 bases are TGCAGTGCTCGAATACTGGGCTCTGGGGCCAACGTCCTGACTTTC. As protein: CSARILGSGANVLTF.

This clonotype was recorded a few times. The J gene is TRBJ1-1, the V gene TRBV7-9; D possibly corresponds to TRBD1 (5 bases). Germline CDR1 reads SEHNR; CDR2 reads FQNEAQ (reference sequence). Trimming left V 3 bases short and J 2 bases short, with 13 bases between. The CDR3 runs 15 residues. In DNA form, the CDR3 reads TGTGCCAGCAGCTTTAATATAGGGGTTAACACTGAAGCTTTCTTT. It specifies CASSFNIGVNTEAFF.

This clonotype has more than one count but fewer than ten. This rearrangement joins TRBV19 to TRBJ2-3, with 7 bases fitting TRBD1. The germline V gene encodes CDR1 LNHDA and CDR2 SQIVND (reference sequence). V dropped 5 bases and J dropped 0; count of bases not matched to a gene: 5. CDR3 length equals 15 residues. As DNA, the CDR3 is TGTGCCAGTAGTCACGACAGGGCTAGCACAGATACGCAGTATTTT. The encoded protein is CASSHDRASTDTQYF.

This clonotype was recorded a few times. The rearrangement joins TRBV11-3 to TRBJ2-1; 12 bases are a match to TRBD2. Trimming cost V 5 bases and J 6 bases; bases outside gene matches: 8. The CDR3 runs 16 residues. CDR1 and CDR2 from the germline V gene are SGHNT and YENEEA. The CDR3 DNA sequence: TGTGCCAGCAGCGACCACCTAGCGGGGGGGCTCAATGAGCAGTTCTTC. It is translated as CASSDHLAGGLNEQFF.

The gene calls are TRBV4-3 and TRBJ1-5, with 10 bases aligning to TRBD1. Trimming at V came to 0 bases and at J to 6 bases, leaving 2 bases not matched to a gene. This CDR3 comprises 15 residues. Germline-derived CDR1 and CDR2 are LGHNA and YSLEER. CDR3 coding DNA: TGCGCCAGCAGCCAAGATCGGACAGGGGGTCAGCCCCAGCATTTT. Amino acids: CASSQDRTGGQPQHF.

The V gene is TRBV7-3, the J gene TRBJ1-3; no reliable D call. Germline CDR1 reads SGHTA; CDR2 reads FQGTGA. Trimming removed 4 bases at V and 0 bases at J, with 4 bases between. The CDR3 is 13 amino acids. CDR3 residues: CASSSDSGNTIYF. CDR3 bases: TGTGCCAGCAGCTCAGACTCTGGAAACACCATATATTTT.

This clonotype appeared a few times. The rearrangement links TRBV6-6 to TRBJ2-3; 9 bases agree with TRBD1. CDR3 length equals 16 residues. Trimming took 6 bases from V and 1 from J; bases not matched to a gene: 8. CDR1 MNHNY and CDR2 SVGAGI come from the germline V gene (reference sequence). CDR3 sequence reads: CASSSRTGVGTDTQYF. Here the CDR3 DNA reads TGTGCCAGCAGCTCCCGGACAGGGGTTGGCACAGATACGCAGTATTTT.

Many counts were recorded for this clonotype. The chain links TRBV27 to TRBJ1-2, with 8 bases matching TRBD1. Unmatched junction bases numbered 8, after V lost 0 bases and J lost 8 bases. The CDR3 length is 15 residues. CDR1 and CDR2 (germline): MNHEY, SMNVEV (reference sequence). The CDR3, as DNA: TGTGCCAGCAGTTTATCCCCGGACAGGGCTGGGGGCTACACCTTC. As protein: CASSLSPDRAGGYTF.

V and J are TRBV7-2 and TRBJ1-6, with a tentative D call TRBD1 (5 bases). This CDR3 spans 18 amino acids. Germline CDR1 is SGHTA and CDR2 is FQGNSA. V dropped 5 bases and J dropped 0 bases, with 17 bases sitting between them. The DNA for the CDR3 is TGTGCCAGCAGCCCGGGGGACTCTCGGAGCTCCTATAATTCACCCCTCCACTTT. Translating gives CASSPGDSRSSYNSPLHF.